These 25 T cell receptor beta chains were sequenced from one sample in a study of cytomegalovirus exposure and HLA in healthy donors. The PCR ran on 60 Vbeta and 13 Jbeta primers. The method was immunoSEQ multiplex PCR; TCRdb's version includes in-frame clones alone and lacks a portion of them. The repertoire holds 80,000 or so clones, with over 9% as singletons. Sequencing used PBMCs. These receptors came from a man aged 60 to 69 in good health and CMV-seropositive.

This rearrangement joins TRBV10-3 to TRBJ2-1; a possible D gene is TRBD1 (6 bases). The CDR3 spans 15 residues. Germline V gene data show CDR1 as ENHRY and CDR2 as SYGVKD. Trimming cost V 6 bases and J 5 bases, with 17 bases left between them. The CDR3 spells CAISARAEGDNEQFF. The CDR3 nucleotides are TGTGCCATCAGCGCCCGGGCCGAGGGGGACAATGAGCAGTTCTTC.

This chain uses TRBV18 with TRBJ2-3; D is possibly TRBD1 (6 bases). The CDR3 is 16 residues long. Germline CDR1 and CDR2: KGHSH and LQKENI. Trimming cost V 0 bases and J 0 bases, with 10 bases left between them. CDR3 protein: CASSPPQGPSTDTQYF. Written as DNA, the CDR3 is TGTGCCAGCTCACCACCGCAGGGGCCTAGCACAGATACGCAGTATTTT.

The table lists this clone with a few counts. The chain combines TRBV5-4 with TRBJ2-4; TRBD1 agrees at 12 bases. This CDR3 has 18 amino acids. V lost 0 bases to trimming and J lost 2 bases; unmatched junction nucleotides: 6. The germline gives CDR1 SGHNT, CDR2 YYREEE (reference sequence). CDR3 in amino acids: CASSLALGQGASKNIQYF. CDR3 nucleotide sequence: TGTGCCAGCAGCTTGGCCCTGGGACAGGGGGCGTCCAAAAACATTCAGTACTTC.

The chain has TRBV10-3 and TRBJ1-5, with D possibly TRBD1 on 6 matching bases. Trimming left V 0 bases short and J 10 bases short, with 16 bases between. The length of the CDR3 is 15 residues. CDR1 is ENHRY, CDR2 SYGVKD, per germline. CDR3 nucleotides: TGTGCCATCAGTGAGTCGAGGAGCAGGGGAGAACCCCAGCATTTT. Translation: CAISESRSRGEPQHF.

This rearrangement joins TRBV19 to TRBJ2-3, with TRBD1 identical over 9 bases. The V segment lost 5 bases and the J segment 3 bases; nucleotides outside the gene matches: 3. The length of the CDR3 is 14 residues. Per germline, CDR1 LNHDA and CDR2 SQIVND (reference sequence). CDR3 in DNA: TGTGCCAGTAGTCCTGGGACAGGGACAGATACGCAGTATTTT. This encodes CASSPGTGTDTQYF.

J is TRBJ2-2 and V is TRBV18, with D perhaps TRBD1 (5 bases). The CDR3 runs to 16 residues. CDR1 KGHSH and CDR2 LQKENI come from the germline V gene. Deletions cut 1 base from V and 4 bases from J, with 13 bases between. CDR3 region: CASSPLRQGGTGELFF. The DNA for the CDR3 is TGTGCCAGCTCACCACTTCGTCAGGGCGGCACCGGGGAGCTGTTTTTT.

The gene calls are TRBV19 and TRBJ2-3, with unresolved D. V was trimmed by 2 bases and J by 5 bases, leaving 2 bases between them. From germline, CDR1 is LNHDA and CDR2 SQIVND (reference sequence). CDR3 length: 11 amino acids. The CDR3 reads CASSIQDTQYF. The DNA for the CDR3 is TGTGCCAGTAGTATACAAGATACGCAGTATTTT.

The chain has TRBV28 and TRBJ2-7; a weak D match, TRBD2 (5 bases). V was trimmed by 7 bases and J by 10 bases, leaving 11 bases between them. Germline loops: CDR1 MDHEN, CDR2 SYDVKM. The CDR3 loop spans 10 amino acids. The CDR3 loop is CASTEGPQYV. As DNA, the CDR3 is TGTGCCAGCACAGAGGGTCCACAGTACGTC.

The chain recombines TRBV15 with TRBJ1-5; 7 positions match TRBD1. Unmatched junction bases numbered 13, after V lost 1 base and J lost 7 bases. This CDR3 has 17 amino acids. The germline V gene has CDR1 LNHNV and CDR2 YYDKDF (reference sequence). The CDR3 coding sequence is TGTGCCACCAGCAGAGTTGCGGGTTCAGGGGGAAGCCAGCCCCAGCATTTT. As protein: CATSRVAGSGGSQPQHF.

The V gene is TRBV5-1, the J gene TRBJ2-1; 7 bases align to TRBD1. The CDR3 loop spans 17 amino acids. Germline assignment: CDR1 SGHRS and CDR2 YFSETQ. V lost 1 base and J lost 5; bases outside the gene matches: 12. The CDR3 DNA reads as TGCGCCAGCAGCTTGTTTCCAGGGGGTGGGACAGACAATGAGCAGTTCTTC. Residues: CASSLFPGGGTDNEQFF.

This clone has more than one count but fewer than ten. The V and J genes are TRBV10-3 and TRBJ2-3, with 11 bases aligning to TRBD2. After removal of 9 bases from V and 5 bases from J, the junction contained 13 bases not matched to a gene. Germline V gene sequence: CDR1 ENHRY, CDR2 SYGVKD. This CDR3 is built from 16 residues. The DNA of the CDR3 is TGTGCCATGGGGGCCTTAGCGGGAGGGCCGGGAGATACGCAGTATTTT. It yields the protein CAMGALAGGPGDTQYF.

V and J are TRBV28 and TRBJ2-2; 7 bases align to TRBD1. Germline V gene data show CDR1 as MDHEN and CDR2 as SYDVKM. J gave up 0 bases and V 7 bases, and 5 bases lay outside the gene matches. The length of the CDR3 is 15 residues. Here the CDR3 reads CASTDRAPNTGELFF. In DNA form, the CDR3 reads TGTGCCAGCACCGACAGGGCCCCGAACACCGGGGAGCTGTTTTTT.

As to this clone: Mismatch with germline at one junction end may stem from a read error. Distinct nucleotide sequences in the sample also encode this CDR3. The chain joins TRBV6-6 to TRBJ2-2, with D perhaps TRBD2 (5 bases). Per germline, CDR1 MNHNY and CDR2 SVGAGI (reference sequence). This CDR3 has 14 amino acids. CDR3 in amino acids: CASSYGLNTGELFF. The CDR3 DNA follows: TGTGCCAGCAGTTACGGACTTAACACAGGGGAGCTGTTTTTT.

The rearrangement links TRBV7-9 to TRBJ1-2; D ambiguous. The ends were cut back, 5 bases at V and 2 bases at J, with 15 bases in the middle. Germline V CDR1 and CDR2: SEHNR, FQNEAQ (reference sequence). The CDR3 is made up of 15 amino acids. Here the CDR3 reads CASSPRLKENYGYTF. The CDR3 nucleotides are TGTGCCAGCAGCCCCCGTCTGAAGGAGAACTATGGCTACACCTTC.

This clone was detected a few times. The chain employs TRBV5-1 and TRBJ2-1, with no clear D. V lost 5 bases, J lost 10 bases, and 25 bases lay in between. This CDR3 has 16 amino acids. Germline assignment: CDR1 SGHRS and CDR2 YFSETQ. In nucleotides, the CDR3 is TGCGCCAGCAGATCATCCGATTCTCCCTACGCCTTAGAGCAGTTCTTC. Its protein product is CASRSSDSPYALEQFF.

The V gene is TRBV30, the J gene TRBJ2-1; 10 nucleotides match TRBD2. This CDR3 is built from 17 residues. CDR1 is GTSNPN and CDR2 is SVGIG in the germline V gene (reference sequence). The J segment lost 3 bases and the V segment lost 2 bases, leaving 10 bases of the junction unmatched. The CDR3 nucleotides read TGTGCCTGGAGTCTACGCTGGGAGCGGGGGGGCTACAATGAGCAGTTCTTC. Its protein product is CAWSLRWERGGYNEQFF.

There are a few counts of this clone. This sequence joins TRBV30 and TRBJ2-5; D may be TRBD1 (6 bases). With 2 bases removed from V and 2 bases from J, the gap between germline ends came to 12 bases. This CDR3 comprises 14 residues. Germline-derived CDR1 and CDR2 are GTSNPN and SVGIG (reference sequence). The CDR3 DNA follows: TGTGCCTGGAGTCTGGACAGTTCACAAGAGACCCAGTACTTC. This sequence encodes CAWSLDSSQETQYF.

This clone appeared a few times. The chain combines TRBV5-5 with TRBJ1-4; no definite D call. The germline V gene has CDR1 SGHKS and CDR2 YYEKEE (reference sequence). V shed 0 bases and J shed 7 bases, with 4 bases lying between them. CDR3 length: 12 residues. The CDR3 bases are TGTGCCAGCAGCTTGGACAGTGAAAAACTGTTTTTT. This codes for CASSLDSEKLFF. Complete variable domain (other parts from reference TRBV5-5 and TRBJ1-4): DAGVTQSPTHLIKTRGQQVTLRCSPISGHKSVSWYQQVLGQGPQFIFQYYEKEERGRGNFPDRFSARQFPNYSSELNVNALLLGDSALYLCASSLDSEKLFFGSGTQLSVL.

This clone has a handful of counts. The V gene is TRBV5-1, the J gene TRBJ2-3; TRBD2 agrees at 16 bases. Unmatched junction bases numbered 8, after V lost 8 bases and J lost 5 bases. The CDR3 runs to 16 residues. Germline V gene lookup returns CDR1 SGHRS and CDR2 YFSETQ. The CDR3 coding sequence is TGCGCCAGTCGGCCGGGACTAGCGGGAGGGGTAGATACGCAGTATTTT. It yields the protein CASRPGLAGGVDTQYF. Drawing the rest from reference TRBV5-1 and TRBJ2-3, the complete variable domain is KAGVTQTPRYLIKTRGQQVTLSCSPISGHRSVSWYQQTPGQGLQFLFEYFSETQRNKGNFPGRFSGRQFSNSRSEMNVSTLELGDSALYLCASRPGLAGGVDTQYFGPGTRLTVL.

This clone was counted a few times. The CDR3 nucleotides read TGTGCCAGCAGCAAAGGCCGGAGGAGCTCCTACGAGCAGTACGTC. Its protein is CASSKGRRSSYEQYV. V usage is TRBV21-1 and J usage is TRBJ2-7; the DNA was not compared with TRBD2, the D call given in the table. TRBV21-1 counts as a pseudogene. This CDR3 is 15 amino acids long.

V gene TRBV5-8 combines with J gene TRBJ1-6, with 8 bases fitting TRBD1. After removal of 7 bases from V and 3 bases from J, the junction contained 3 bases not matched to a gene. This CDR3 spans 14 amino acids. The germline V gene has CDR1 SGHTS and CDR2 YDEGEE. The CDR3 here is CASGQGHYNSPLHF. The CDR3 nucleotides read TGTGCCAGCGGACAGGGCCACTATAATTCACCCCTCCACTTT.

V gene TRBV4-1 combines with J gene TRBJ1-5, with D possibly matching TRBD1 (6 bases). V lost 0 bases, J lost 2 bases, and 14 bases lay in between. From germline, CDR1 is MGHRA and CDR2 YSYEKL. The CDR3 consists of 17 residues. This CDR3 is CASSQEGGNEGNQPQHF. For the CDR3, the DNA is TGCGCCAGCAGCCAAGAAGGGGGTAATGAGGGCAATCAGCCCCAGCATTTT.

The rearrangement joins TRBV9 to TRBJ2-3, with 11 nucleotides matching TRBD2. The germline CDR1 and CDR2 sequences are SGDLS and YYNGEE. This CDR3 is built from 16 residues. V gave up 4 bases and J gave up 5 bases; unmatched junction bases: 9. CDR3 sequence reads: CASSPIAGGPIDTQYF. The CDR3, as DNA: TGTGCCAGCAGCCCCATAGCGGGGGGGCCAATAGATACGCAGTATTTT.

This chain joins TRBV9 and TRBJ2-5, with 8 nucleotides matching TRBD2. V was pared by 3 bases and J by 9 bases, with 10 bases of the junction left unmatched. The CDR3 is made up of 14 amino acids. Germline CDR1 SGDLS, CDR2 YYNGEE. CDR3 coding DNA: TGTGCCAGCAGCGCGGGGACTAGTCGTGCGCCCCAGTACTTC. Protein: CASSAGTSRAPQYF.

The rearrangement links TRBV14 to TRBJ1-2; D is possibly TRBD1 (5 bases). CDR3 length: 15 amino acids. Trimming shortened V by 0 bases and J by 8 bases, and 16 bases separated the two germline ends. Germline CDR1 reads SGHDN; CDR2 reads FVKESK. CDR3 amino acids: CASSQDRAGLRGYTF. DNA for the CDR3: TGTGCCAGCAGCCAAGATCGGGCAGGGCTGAGGGGCTACACCTTC. The whole variable domain, remainder taken from reference TRBV14 and TRBJ1-2, is EAGVTQFPSHSVIEKGQTVTLRCDPISGHDNLYWYRRVMGKEIKFLLHFVKESKQDESGMPNNRFLAERTGGTYSTLKVQPAELEDSGVYFCASSQDRAGLRGYTFGSGTRLTVV.